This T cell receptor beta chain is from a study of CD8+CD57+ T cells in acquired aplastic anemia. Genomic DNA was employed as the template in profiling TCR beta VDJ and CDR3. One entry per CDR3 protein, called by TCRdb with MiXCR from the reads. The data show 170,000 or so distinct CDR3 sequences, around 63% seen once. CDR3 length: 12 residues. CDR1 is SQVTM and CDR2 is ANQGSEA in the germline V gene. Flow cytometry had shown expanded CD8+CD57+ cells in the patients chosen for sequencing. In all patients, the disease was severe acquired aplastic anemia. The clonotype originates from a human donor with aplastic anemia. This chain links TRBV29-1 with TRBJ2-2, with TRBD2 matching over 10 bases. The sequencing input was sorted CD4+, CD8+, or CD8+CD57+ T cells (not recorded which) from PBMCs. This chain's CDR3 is CGLAGVNGELFF. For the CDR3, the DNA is TGCGGTCTAGCGGGAGTGAACGGGGAGCTGTTTTTT.